The rows below give T cell receptor beta chains drawn from one sample of a study of T cells after yellow fever vaccination. TCRdb recomputed calls from the 5' RACE reads with MiXCR, one row per CDR3 protein. The sample has some 300,000 distinct CDR3 sequences, about 10% seen once. The sequencing here drew on CD4+ T cells sorted from PBMCs, taken 45 days after the yellow fever booster vaccination. The receptors derive from a man aged 18 to 35 who received the YFV17D yellow fever vaccine. The conserved cysteine and the conserved F or W are not part of the CDR3 here. The D gene is left open where the match is weak. Clone size appears in some rows only: once, few, many, or a class for an expanded clone.

CDR3 protein: ASRMTAALH
D gene: -
clone size: -
V gene: TRBV12-3/TRBV12-4
J gene: TRBJ1-6

CDR3 protein: ASSLDRVVRNEQF
D gene: TRBD1
clone size: few
V gene: TRBV7-2
J gene: TRBJ2-1

CDR3 protein: ASSSLQYTGPMSNTIY
D gene: -
clone size: few
V gene: TRBV27
J gene: TRBJ1-3

CDR3 protein: ASRTYGAREQY
D gene: -
clone size: -
V gene: TRBV27
J gene: TRBJ2-7

CDR3 protein: ASGPSIDTQY
D gene: -
clone size: -
V gene: TRBV7-9
J gene: TRBJ2-3

CDR3 protein: ASSTPQGGTGELF
D gene: TRBD1
clone size: few
V gene: TRBV19
J gene: TRBJ2-2

CDR3 protein: ASSLVTGTYEQY
D gene: -
clone size: -
V gene: TRBV5-1
J gene: TRBJ2-7

CDR3 protein: ASSIGGIQY
D gene: -
clone size: many
V gene: TRBV7-2
J gene: TRBJ2-4

CDR3 protein: ASSHVGGNGEKLF
D gene: -
clone size: few
V gene: TRBV3-1
J gene: TRBJ1-4

CDR3 protein: ASLLERGAGEQF
D gene: -
clone size: few
V gene: TRBV2
J gene: TRBJ2-1

CDR3 protein: SGPPLLGSREQF
D gene: -
clone size: few
V gene: TRBV20-1
J gene: TRBJ2-1

CDR3 protein: ASRTREDSGAF
D gene: -
clone size: few
V gene: TRBV6-5
J gene: TRBJ1-1

CDR3 protein: ASSLIGEEGTQY
D gene: -
clone size: many
V gene: TRBV7-3
J gene: TRBJ2-5

CDR3 protein: ASSPRADFTDTQY
D gene: -
clone size: many
V gene: TRBV7-9
J gene: TRBJ2-3

CDR3 protein: ASSHTSGGDNEQF
D gene: TRBD2
clone size: once
V gene: TRBV5-4
J gene: TRBJ2-1

CDR3 protein: ASSSTSGGLEL
D gene: TRBD2
clone size: -
V gene: TRBV5-4
J gene: TRBJ2-1

CDR3 protein: ATRTGEQF
D gene: -
clone size: -
V gene: TRBV6-6
J gene: TRBJ2-1

CDR3 protein: ASSLNNYGYT
D gene: -
clone size: -
V gene: TRBV28
J gene: TRBJ1-2

CDR3 protein: SVDDSFGSEAF
D gene: -
clone size: few
V gene: TRBV29-1
J gene: TRBJ1-1

CDR3 protein: ASSLGAAGANVLT
D gene: -
clone size: many
V gene: TRBV7-2
J gene: TRBJ2-6

CDR3 protein: ASKPQTENTEAF
D gene: -
clone size: few
V gene: TRBV6-1
J gene: TRBJ1-1

CDR3 protein: SAEDRGFSNSPLH
D gene: TRBD1
clone size: few
V gene: TRBV20-1
J gene: TRBJ1-6

CDR3 protein: ASSPPGETQY
D gene: -
clone size: many
V gene: TRBV18
J gene: TRBJ2-5

CDR3 protein: ASSPGTGKGQPQH
D gene: TRBD1
clone size: many
V gene: TRBV4-3
J gene: TRBJ1-5

CDR3 protein: ASSTGGGETQY
D gene: -
clone size: many
V gene: TRBV5-1
J gene: TRBJ2-5

CDR3 protein: ASSFLMSSYNSPLH
D gene: -
clone size: many
V gene: TRBV7-6
J gene: TRBJ1-6

CDR3 protein: ASSQEASGGTRWETQY
D gene: TRBD2
clone size: many
V gene: TRBV4-1
J gene: TRBJ2-5

CDR3 protein: SAGRVSGAF
D gene: -
clone size: -
V gene: TRBV20-1
J gene: TRBJ1-1

CDR3 protein: ASSRLRSQGQPQH
D gene: -
clone size: -
V gene: TRBV6-2/TRBV6-3
J gene: TRBJ1-5

CDR3 protein: SARGARGTEAF
D gene: -
clone size: many
V gene: TRBV20-1
J gene: TRBJ1-1

CDR3 protein: ASSPLGSPAKAKNIQY
D gene: -
clone size: few
V gene: TRBV6-2/TRBV6-3
J gene: TRBJ2-4

CDR3 protein: ASSLEVQETQY
D gene: -
clone size: many
V gene: TRBV7-3
J gene: TRBJ2-5

CDR3 protein: ASSEVPDSPLH
D gene: -
clone size: once
V gene: TRBV2
J gene: TRBJ1-6

CDR3 protein: ASSLGGQGSIQY
D gene: TRBD1
clone size: -
V gene: TRBV7-9
J gene: TRBJ2-4

CDR3 protein: ASSSRQIYGYT
D gene: -
clone size: few
V gene: TRBV5-6
J gene: TRBJ1-2

CDR3 protein: ASSFGQGLGEQF
D gene: TRBD1
clone size: few
V gene: TRBV11-2
J gene: TRBJ2-1

CDR3 protein: ASSRTGTTNEQF
D gene: TRBD1
clone size: many
V gene: TRBV7-7
J gene: TRBJ2-1

CDR3 protein: ASSGQSPSRENTEAF
D gene: -
clone size: few
V gene: TRBV27
J gene: TRBJ1-1

CDR3 protein: ASSPKDWVGEQF
D gene: -
clone size: -
V gene: TRBV11-2
J gene: TRBJ2-1

CDR3 protein: SASLTGYNEQF
D gene: -
clone size: many
V gene: TRBV20-1
J gene: TRBJ2-1

CDR3 protein: ASGQGLTEAF
D gene: -
clone size: -
V gene: TRBV11-2
J gene: TRBJ1-1

CDR3 protein: SARIQGTDTQY
D gene: -
clone size: -
V gene: TRBV20-1
J gene: TRBJ2-3

CDR3 protein: ASSPPNGGSEGTQY
D gene: -
clone size: -
V gene: TRBV18
J gene: TRBJ2-5